This T cell receptor beta chain was captured in a study of T cell repertoires in breast cancer. An expanded emulsion RT-PCR with primers for all TCR V genes paired CD8+ T cell chains. This clonotype showed up many times. Unpaired genes were suppressed by blocking oligonucleotides during a second nested PCR. TCRdb passed the emulsion pairing reads through MiXCR, listing each CDR3 protein once. The table has around 43,000 distinct CDR3 sequences, 45% to 55% seen once; the top ten hold roughly 60%. The germline V and J ends were trimmed by 1 base and 5 bases, with 17 bases remaining between them. CDR1 is SEHNR and CDR2 is FQNEAQ in the germline V gene (reference sequence). The CDR3 covers 16 residues.

The specimen sequenced was CD8+ T cells. This clonotype was obtained from a pool of human donors with breast cancer or a healthy control (not recorded which). The rearrangement joins TRBV7-9 to TRBJ1-1; tentative D call: TRBD1 (6 bases). The CDR3 is CASSLGGAGRRTEAFF. The CDR3 DNA reads TGTGCCAGCAGCTTAGGGGGGGCAGGGAGAAGGACTGAAGCTTTCTTT.